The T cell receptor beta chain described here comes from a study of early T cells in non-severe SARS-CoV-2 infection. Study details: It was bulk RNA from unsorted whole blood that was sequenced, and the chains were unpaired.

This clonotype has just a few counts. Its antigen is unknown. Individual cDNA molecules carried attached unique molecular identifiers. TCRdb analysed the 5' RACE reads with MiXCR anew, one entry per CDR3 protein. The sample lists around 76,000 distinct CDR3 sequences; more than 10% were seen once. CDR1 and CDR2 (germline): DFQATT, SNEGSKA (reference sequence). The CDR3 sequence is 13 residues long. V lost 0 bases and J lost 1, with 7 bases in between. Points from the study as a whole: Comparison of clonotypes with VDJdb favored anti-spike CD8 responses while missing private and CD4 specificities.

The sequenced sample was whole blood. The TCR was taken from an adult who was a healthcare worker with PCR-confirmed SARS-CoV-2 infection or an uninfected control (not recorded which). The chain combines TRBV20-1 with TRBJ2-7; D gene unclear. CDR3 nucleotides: TGCAGTGCTAGAGATCTACCTTCCTACGAGCAGTACTTC. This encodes CSARDLPSYEQYF.